The 25 T cell receptor beta chains below all came from one sample that was sequenced in a study of T-cell reconstitution after alpha-beta-depleted transplantation in children. Unique molecular identifiers featured in how the TCRbeta library was prepared. One entry per CDR3 protein results from TCRdb running MiXCR on the PCR reads. The data show hundreds of thousands of distinct CDR3 sequences, with 10% to 15% seen just once and roughly 2.3% held by the top ten. Source: PBMCs, mostly from graft donor cells, taken 360 days after TCRalphabeta/CD19-depleted stem cell transplant. Source of these receptors: a male patient aged 5 to 17 who had a stem cell transplant for acute myeloid leukemia, so the T cells may come from the graft donor.

The chain has TRBV4-2 and TRBJ2-2; no clear D gene. Germline V lookup: CDR1 LGHNA, CDR2 YNFKEQ. V dropped 5 bases and J dropped 5 bases, with 12 bases sitting between them. The CDR3 runs to 14 residues. CDR3 sequence: CASSVYGRTGELFF. The CDR3 DNA follows: TGTGCCAGCAGCGTATACGGGCGGACCGGGGAGCTGTTTTTT.

V usage is TRBV3-1 and J usage is TRBJ1-3; weak D call: TRBD1 (6 bases). CDR1 LGHDT and CDR2 YNNKEL come from the germline V gene (reference sequence). Trimming shortened V by 4 bases and J by 4 bases, and 11 bases separated the two germline ends. The CDR3 contains 14 residues. The CDR3 loop is CASSRVGQGNTIYF. The DNA for the CDR3 is TGTGCCAGCAGCCGCGTAGGACAGGGAAACACCATATATTTT.

The chain combines TRBV7-2 with TRBJ2-7, with D possibly called TRBD1 or TRBD2 (5 bases each). Germline V gene sequence: CDR1 SGHTA, CDR2 FQGNSA. The CDR3 runs to 16 residues. The ends were cut back, 1 base at V and 1 base at J, with 14 bases in the middle. The CDR3 DNA sequence: TGTGCCAGCAGCTTAGGAGGGGCCTTCCCTTCCTACGAGCAGTACTTC. Its translation: CASSLGGAFPSYEQYF.

This clonotype showed up just a few times. V usage is TRBV7-2 and J usage is TRBJ1-1; 8 nucleotides line up with TRBD1. Trimming removed 2 bases from V and 0 bases from J; junction bases left unmatched: 8. CDR1 is SGHTA and CDR2 is FQGNSA in the germline V gene. The CDR3 is made up of 17 amino acids. The CDR3 coding sequence is TGTGCCAGCAGCTTACCCTTGACAGGGGCACTGAACACTGAAGCTTTCTTT. Residues: CASSLPLTGALNTEAFF. Based on the CDR3 plus reference TRBV7-2 and TRBJ1-1, the full variable domain is GAGVSQSPSNKVTEKGKDVELRCDPISGHTALYWYRQSLGQGLEFLIYFQGNSAPDKSGLPSDRFSAERTGGSVSTLTIQRTQQEDSAVYLCASSLPLTGALNTEAFFGQGTRLTVV.

This clonotype was counted only a few times. The chain is built from TRBV7-9 and TRBJ1-1; no reliable D call. Germline CDR1 reads SEHNR; CDR2 reads FQNEAQ (reference sequence). There are 13 residues in the CDR3. Trimming removed 2 bases at V and 4 bases at J, with 8 bases between. The CDR3 sequence is CASSLYSGTEAFF. The CDR3 coding sequence is TGTGCCAGCAGCTTATATTCGGGCACTGAAGCTTTCTTT.

This clonotype occurred many times. This chain links TRBV5-4 with TRBJ2-2, with D uncertain. Trimming took off 5 bases at V and 0 bases at J, with 8 bases between the two ends. This CDR3 contains 14 residues. The germline CDR1 and CDR2 sequences are SGHNT and YYREEE (reference sequence). The CDR3 reads CASSVLPNTGELFF. In nucleotides, the CDR3 is TGTGCCAGCAGTGTGTTGCCGAACACCGGGGAGCTGTTTTTT.

The V gene is TRBV28, the J gene TRBJ2-7; no reliable D call. Trimming left V 3 bases short and J 3 bases short, with 12 bases between. The CDR3 is made up of 14 amino acids. Germline V lookup: CDR1 MDHEN, CDR2 SYDVKM. The CDR3 sequence: CASSFRGRHYEQYF. The CDR3, as DNA: TGTGCCAGCAGTTTCCGCGGACGGCACTACGAGCAGTACTTC.

This sequence joins TRBV29-1 and TRBJ2-7; no clear D gene. The CDR3 runs to 15 residues. Trimming took off 0 bases at V and 0 bases at J, with 12 bases between the two ends. From germline, CDR1 is SQVTM and CDR2 ANQGSEA. The CDR3 loop is CSVEEPRPSSYEQYF. The CDR3 DNA follows: TGCAGCGTTGAAGAACCTAGGCCCAGCTCCTACGAGCAGTACTTC.

The chain uses TRBV20-1 and TRBJ2-7; the D is unclear. Trimming pared 0 bases from V and 1 base from J, leaving 19 bases between. The CDR3 runs 17 residues. Germline lookup yields CDR1 DFQATT and CDR2 SNEGSKA (reference sequence). DNA for the CDR3: TGCAGTGCTAGAGATCCCCGAAGGGCTGAAAGTTCCTACGAGCAGTACTTC. Translating it yields CSARDPRRAESSYEQYF.

The chain joins TRBV29-1 to TRBJ2-5, with 8 bases that match TRBD2. With 0 bases clipped from V and 5 bases from J, the junction kept 11 bases outside the gene matches. Per germline, CDR1 SQVTM and CDR2 ANQGSEA. This CDR3 has 16 residues. Written as DNA, the CDR3 is TGCAGCGTTGAAGATCCTATCGGGAGGGCCTATGAGACCCAGTACTTC. Protein sequence: CSVEDPIGRAYETQYF.

The chain uses TRBV7-2 and TRBJ2-1, with TRBD2 identical over 10 bases. This CDR3 is 14 amino acids long. The germline CDR1 and CDR2 sequences are SGHTA and FQGNSA. Trimming removed 3 bases from V and 9 bases from J; junction bases left unmatched: 5. This CDR3 is CASSLTSGLSEQFF. The CDR3 DNA reads TGTGCCAGCAGCTTGACTAGCGGGCTGAGTGAGCAGTTCTTC.

This clonotype showed up just once. Here the CDR3 omits its conserved ending phenylalanine or tryptophan, so a read error is the likely source. The chain recombines TRBV7-2 with TRBJ2-2; TRBD2 matches 14 bases. J lost 1 base, V lost 6 bases, and 10 bases had no gene match. The CDR3 totals 19 residues. Germline V CDR1 and CDR2: SGHTA, FQGNSA. CDR3: CASRLGGLAGGQNTGELFL. The CDR3 DNA sequence: TGTGCCAGCAGACTTGGCGGACTAGCGGGAGGCCAGAACACCGGGGAGCTGTTTTTA.

This clonotype was seen a handful of times. This sequence joins TRBV7-2 and TRBJ2-2; D not resolved. The germline gives CDR1 SGHTA, CDR2 FQGNSA. The CDR3 sequence is 18 residues long. The germline V and J ends were trimmed by 0 bases and 2 bases, with 16 bases remaining between them. The CDR3 nucleotides read TGTGCCAGCAGCTTAGCGCTTGGGTTTCGCACCAACACCGGGGAGCTGTTTTTT. Residues: CASSLALGFRTNTGELFF.

This clonotype appeared a few times. One end of the junction is discordant with germline, which a read error may explain. V gene TRBV7-7 combines with J gene TRBJ2-2, with 7 bases lining up with TRBD2. Germline V gene sequence: CDR1 SSHAT, CDR2 FNYEAQ (reference sequence). The CDR3 contains 16 residues. CDR3 protein: CASSLAEIAGTGELFF. CDR3 bases: TGTGCTAGCAGCTTAGCGGAAATAGCGGGCACCGGGGAGCTGTTTTTT. The complete variable domain, with remaining parts taken from reference TRBV7-7 and TRBJ2-2, reads GAGVSQSPRYKVTKRGQDVTLRCDPISSHATLYWYQQALGQGPEFLTYFNYEAQPDKSGLPSDRFSAERPEGSISTLTIQRTEQRDSAMYRCASSLAEIAGTGELFFGEGSRLTVL.

The table lists this clonotype with a count of one. A read error may account for a junction end that differs from germline. The chain uses TRBV12-3 or TRBV12-4 and TRBJ1-5; no definite D call. The CDR3 contains 19 residues. The CDR3 protein is CTSSFFQLTTAAPNQPQHF. CDR3 nucleotide sequence: TGTACCAGCAGTTTTTTTCAGTTGACCACAGCAGCCCCCAATCAGCCCCAGCATTTT.

Ten or more counts support this clonotype. The chain links TRBV4-3 to TRBJ2-3; 7 nucleotides agree with TRBD2. CDR3 length: 17 residues. The junction had 9 bases not matched to a gene; V was cut back by 0 bases and J by 3 bases. CDR1 and CDR2 (germline): LGHNA, YSLEER. The CDR3 nucleotides are TGCGCCAGCAGCCAAGATGGGGCGGGAGAGAGAACAGATACGCAGTATTTT. Translated: CASSQDGAGERTDTQYF.

This clonotype was counted between two and nine times. The junction differs from germline at one of its ends, possibly a read error. The V gene is TRBV3-1, the J gene TRBJ2-2; 11 nucleotides align to TRBD2. The CDR3 contains 17 residues. Germline CDR1 reads LGHDT; CDR2 reads YNNKEL (reference sequence). DNA for the CDR3: TGTGCCAGCAGACAAGATAGCGGGAGGGCCGGAACCGGGGAGCTGTTTTTT. It translates to CASRQDSGRAGTGELFF.

This clonotype was detected only a few times. J is TRBJ2-5 and V is TRBV28, with D possibly being TRBD1 (6 bases). The V gene's germline CDR1 is MDHEN and CDR2 SYDVKM. This CDR3 spans 16 amino acids. The V gene lost 8 bases and the J gene lost 4 bases, with 23 bases spanning the gap. Here the CDR3 reads CASYPPGHLMGETQYF. DNA for the CDR3: TGTGCCAGCTACCCGCCGGGACATCTTATGGGAGAGACCCAGTACTTC. The entire variable domain, with the rest obtained from reference TRBV28 and TRBJ2-5, is as follows: DVKVTQSSRYLVKRTGEKVFLECVQDMDHENMFWYRQDPGLGLRLIYFSYDVKMKEKGDIPEGYSVSREKKERFSLILESASTNQTSMYLCASYPPGHLMGETQYFGPGTRLLVL.

This chain joins TRBV7-3 and TRBJ2-1, with 8 bases matching TRBD2. Germline loops: CDR1 SGHTA, CDR2 FQGTGA. V gave up 3 bases and J gave up 7 bases; unmatched junction bases: 2. The CDR3 is 13 amino acids. CDR3 protein: CASSFSGTNEQFF. The DNA of the CDR3 is TGTGCCAGCAGCTTTAGCGGGACTAATGAGCAGTTCTTC. Using reference TRBV7-3 and TRBJ2-1 for the parts outside the CDR3, the full variable domain is GAGVSQTPSNKVTEKGKYVELRCDPISGHTALYWYRQSLGQGPEFLIYFQGTGAADDSGLPNDRFFAVRPEGSVSTLKIQRTERGDSAVYLCASSFSGTNEQFFGPGTRLTVL.

The chain joins TRBV7-9 to TRBJ2-1; D gene ambiguous. The V gene lost 6 bases and the J gene lost 9 bases, with 6 bases spanning the gap. The CDR3 loop spans 10 amino acids. Germline-derived CDR1 and CDR2 are SEHNR and FQNEAQ (reference sequence). Written as DNA, the CDR3 is TGTGCCAGCAGTTATACTGAGCAGTTCTTC. Translation gives CASSYTEQFF.

This clonotype was observed many times. This chain joins TRBV6-1 and TRBJ2-1; D gene ambiguous. The CDR3 extends over 13 amino acids. Germline V CDR1 and CDR2: MNHNS, SASEGT. Trimming took off 4 bases at V and 8 bases at J, with 12 bases between the two ends. The DNA of the CDR3 is TGTGCCAGCAGTGGGGATCCGTGGGATGAGCAGTTCTTC. Translated: CASSGDPWDEQFF.

The chain recombines TRBV27 with TRBJ2-3, with D uncertain. V lost 2 bases to trimming and J lost 4 bases, with 13 bases between them. This CDR3 has 15 amino acids. Looked up from germline, CDR1 is MNHEY and CDR2 is SMNVEV (reference sequence). The CDR3 protein is CASSLNPRFPDTQYF. CDR3 nucleotide sequence: TGTGCCAGCAGTTTAAACCCAAGATTTCCAGATACGCAGTATTTT.

The chain joins TRBV30 to TRBJ2-3; no reliable D call. Germline CDR1 is GTSNPN and CDR2 is SVGIG (reference sequence). Trimming removed 2 bases at V and 6 bases at J, with 3 bases between. The CDR3 is 10 residues long. Here the CDR3 reads CAWSTDTQYF. CDR3 DNA: TGTGCCTGGAGTACCGATACGCAGTATTTT.

This clonotype was counted many times. The chain employs TRBV28 and TRBJ2-7, with 9 bases aligning to TRBD1. The CDR3 spans 13 residues. The V gene's germline CDR1 is MDHEN and CDR2 SYDVKM. V lost 7 bases and J lost 3; bases outside the gene matches: 4. CDR3 in DNA: TGTGCCAGCATTGACAGGGGGATCTACGAGCAGTACTTC. Its translation is CASIDRGIYEQYF.

This clonotype has a handful of counts. The chain recombines TRBV7-2 with TRBJ2-7; D remains ambiguous. CDR1 is SGHTA, CDR2 FQGNSA, per germline. Trimming removed 5 bases at V and 0 bases at J, with 11 bases between. The CDR3 length is 14 residues. CDR3 DNA: TGTGCCAGCAGCCCCAGTTGGGGCTCCTACGAGCAGTACTTC. This codes for CASSPSWGSYEQYF.